The rows below give T cell receptor beta chains drawn from one sample of a study of T-cell reconstitution after alpha-beta-depleted transplantation in children. TCRdb re-analysed the PCR reads in MiXCR, keeping a single row per CDR3 protein. This table holds some 200,000 distinct CDR3 sequences, roughly 11% found once. The starting material was PBMCs, obtained before TCRalphabeta/CD19-depleted stem cell transplant. Receptors originate from a child under two years old with acute myeloid leukemia, due to receive a stem cell transplant. The CDR3 runs from the conserved cysteine through the conserved F or W. The order of the fields is D gene, clone size, J gene, V gene, CDR3 protein, CDR3 DNA. The D gene is left open where the match is weak. Clone size appears in some rows only: once, few, many, or a class for an expanded clone.

TRBD2 | many | TRBJ2-7 | TRBV5-1 | CASSNGAGGPYEQYF | TGCGCCAGCAGCAACGGGGCGGGAGGGCCCTACGAGCAGTACTTC
TRBD1 | many | TRBJ1-5 | TRBV10-3 | CAISGGQINQPQHF | TGTGCCATCAGTGGGGGACAGATCAATCAGCCCCAGCATTTT
- | many | TRBJ1-2 | TRBV3-1 | CASSPAWRYGYTF | TGTGCCAGCAGCCCGGCATGGCGCTATGGCTACACCTTC
- | many | TRBJ2-3 | TRBV20-1 | CNRGCLWTDTQYF | TGCAATCGGGGCTGTTTGTGGACAGATACGCAGTATTTT
TRBD1 | many | TRBJ1-6 | TRBV10-3 | CAISGTGNNSPLHF | TGTGCCATCAGTGGGACAGGGAATAATTCACCCCTCCACTTT
- | few | TRBJ2-1 | TRBV24-1 | CATTDWGNEQFF | TGTGCCACCACTGATTGGGGCAATGAGCAGTTCTTC
TRBD2 | many | TRBJ2-3 | TRBV20-1 | CSAGGAARFGTDTQYF | TGCAGTGCCGGGGGGGCGGCCCGCTTTGGTACAGATACGCAGTATTTT
TRBD2 | many | TRBJ2-1 | TRBV4-2 | CASSPVGREGNEQFF | TGTGCCAGCAGCCCCGTTGGGCGGGAGGGCAATGAGCAGTTCTTC
TRBD2 | few | TRBJ2-1 | TRBV20-1 | CSASSRVAGVGFGSSYNEQFF | TGCAGTGCTAGTTCCCGTGTTGCGGGAGTCGGTTTTGGGAGCTCCTACAATGAGCAGTTCTTC
- | many | TRBJ2-3 | TRBV7-6 | CASSISTATDTQYF | TGTGCCAGCAGCATTAGCACGGCCACAGATACGCAGTATTTT
- | many | TRBJ1-5 | TRBV29-1 | CSALNRDRF | TGCAGCGCCCTAAACCGGGACCGCTTT
- | many | TRBJ2-7 | TRBV5-1 | CASSLGDTLYEQYF | TGCGCCAGCAGCTTAGGGGACACTCTCTACGAGCAGTACTTC
TRBD2 | many | TRBJ2-1 | TRBV5-1 | CASSLSAGGVSYNEQFF | TGCGCCAGCAGCTTATCAGCGGGAGGGGTCTCCTACAATGAGCAGTTCTTC
- | few | TRBJ2-2 | TRBV29-1 | CSVHTGELFF | TGCAGCGTTCACACCGGGGAGCTGTTTTTT
TRBD1 | many | TRBJ1-6 | TRBV6-1 | CASSHDRGRWDSPLHF | TGTGCCAGCAGCCATGACAGGGGACGTTGGGATTCACCCCTCCACTTT
TRBD1 | - | TRBJ1-5 | TRBV5-5 | CASSHELSYRGENQPQHF | TGTGCCAGCAGCCATGAACTATCCTACAGGGGGGAAAATCAGCCCCAGCATTTT
- | many | TRBJ2-1 | TRBV7-9 | CASSYSANEQFF | TGTGCCAGCTCCTATAGCGCCAATGAGCAGTTCTTC
TRBD1 | many | TRBJ2-7 | TRBV20-1 | CSARTGSGEQYF | TGCAGTGCCAGGACAGGGAGCGGCGAGCAGTACTTC
- | many | TRBJ2-5 | TRBV29-1 | CSVEAGRGYQETQYF | TGCAGCGTTGAAGCTGGTAGGGGGTACCAAGAGACCCAGTACTTC